This T cell receptor beta chain stems from a study of spatial heterogeneity in lung cancer. Study details: Alpha-chain sequences were detected in numbers that were consistently lower than beta-chain sequences.

TCRdb reprocessed the 5' RACE reads via MiXCR and lists one record per CDR3 protein. The repertoire holds about 92,000 distinct CDR3 sequences, 9.5% to 15% seen once, with more than 40% in the top ten. In this sample, this clonotype turned up many times. Time point specified: sample taken at primary tumor resection. The cohort: approximately 66 early-stage, untreated non-small cell lung cancer patients. Unsorted whole RNA of tumor, nontumor lung or frozen PBMC was sequenced. The sample was PBMCs, taken at surgery. The origin of this receptor is a male donor with early-stage non-small cell lung cancer.

This CDR3 is CATSMGPDGKTQYF. The CDR3 DNA reads TGTGCCACCAGCATGGGCCCGGACGGGAAGACCCAGTACTTC. This rearrangement joins TRBV15 to TRBJ2-5, with TRBD2 as a possible D gene (5 bases). Looked up from germline, CDR1 is LNHNV and CDR2 is YYDKDF (reference sequence). This CDR3 has 14 residues. V shed 4 bases and J shed 6 bases, with 15 bases lying between them.